The 18 T cell receptor beta chains presented below share a single source sample, sequenced in a study of blood T cell repertoires in COVID-19. The data were produced by immunoSEQ multiplex PCR, yet TCRdb's version contains in-frame clones alone and is incomplete. The table has some 260,000 clones, more than 65% seen once; the top ten hold under 3.5%. Source material: peripheral blood. The receptors were sampled from a woman aged 18-35 years with acute or convalescent COVID-19.

This rearrangement joins TRBV21-1 to TRBJ2-3; the table's D call, TRBD2, has no DNA check behind it. TRBV21-1 is noted as a pseudogene. The CDR3 spans 17 residues. CDR3 residues: CASSKPPLAALSDTQYF. CDR3 DNA: TGTGCCAGCAGCAAGCCTCCACTAGCGGCCCTATCAGATACGCAGTATTTT.

The chain joins TRBV19 to TRBJ1-5, with TRBD1 identical over 12 bases. There are 16 residues in the CDR3. After removal of 4 bases from V and 7 bases from J, the junction contained 8 bases not matched to a gene. In germline, CDR1 is LNHDA, CDR2 SQIVND (reference sequence). The CDR3 DNA is TGTGCCAGTAGTACCCTGGGACAGGGGGCGGGACAGCCCCAGCATTTT. This codes for CASSTLGQGAGQPQHF. Together with reference TRBV19 and TRBJ1-5, the CDR3 gives the full variable domain: DGGITQSPKYLFRKEGQNVTLSCEQNLNHDAMYWYRQDPGQGLRLIYYSQIVNDFQKGDIAEGYSVSREKKESFPLTVTSAQKNPTAFYLCASSTLGQGAGQPQHFGDGTRLSIL.

The chain joins TRBV24-1 to TRBJ2-3; 7 nucleotides align to TRBD2. The CDR3 runs 15 residues. The trim removed 4 bases at V and 2 bases at J, leaving 5 bases unmatched. Germline values: CDR1 KGHDR, CDR2 SFDVKD. CDR3 residues: CATSETGTTTDTQYF. The DNA of the CDR3 is TGTGCCACCAGTGAAACCGGGACTACCACAGATACGCAGTATTTT.

The CDR3, as DNA: TGTGCCAGCACTCCGAAGGGGATCACAGATACGCAGTATTTT. Translating gives CASTPKGITDTQYF. This chain connects TRBV28 to TRBJ2-3, with a weak D call TRBD1 (5 bases). This CDR3 contains 14 residues. The germline V gene encodes CDR1 MDHEN and CDR2 SYDVKM. Trimming left V 7 bases short and J 2 bases short, with 13 bases between.

The chain combines TRBV27 with TRBJ1-1, with 9 bases fitting TRBD1. V was pared by 3 bases and J by 5 bases, with 4 bases of the junction left unmatched. The CDR3 consists of 14 residues. Germline values: CDR1 MNHEY, CDR2 SMNVEV (reference sequence). In DNA, the CDR3 is TGTGCCAGCAGTTTGGACAGGGGAAGGACTGAAGCTTTCTTT. Amino acids: CASSLDRGRTEAFF.

CDR3 region: CASSTRQGAGSYGYTF. In DNA, the CDR3 is TGTGCCAGTAGTACCAGACAGGGGGCCGGTAGTTATGGCTACACCTTC. The chain links TRBV19 to TRBJ1-2; 10 bases map to TRBD1. CDR1 LNHDA and CDR2 SQIVND come from the germline V gene (reference sequence). CDR3 length: 16 residues. Losses at the gene ends were 4 bases for V and 5 bases for J; bases not matched to a gene: 10.

This clone was found a few times. Here the CDR3 DNA reads TGTGCCAGCAGTTCTGGGCCCTACGAGCAGTACTTC. It encodes CASSSGPYEQYF. The rearrangement joins TRBV27 to TRBJ2-7, with D unclear. This CDR3 spans 12 amino acids. Germline loops: CDR1 MNHEY, CDR2 SMNVEV (reference sequence). V shed 4 bases and J shed 2 bases, with 6 bases lying between them.

The rearrangement uses TRBV13 and TRBJ1-2; possibly TRBD1 for D (5 bases). Trimming shortened V by 2 bases and J by 4 bases, and 11 bases separated the two germline ends. CDR1 PRHDT and CDR2 FYEKMQ come from the germline V gene (reference sequence). CDR3 length: 14 amino acids. As DNA, the CDR3 is TGTGCCAGCAGCTTATCAGGGTTCGGCTATGGCTACACCTTC. Translating it yields CASSLSGFGYGYTF. Combining the CDR3 with reference TRBV13 and TRBJ1-2 gives the whole variable domain AAGVIQSPRHLIKEKRETATLKCYPIPRHDTVYWYQQGPGQDPQFLISFYEKMQSDKGSIPDRFSAQQFSDYHSELNMSSLELGDSALYFCASSLSGFGYGYTFGSGTRLTVV.

The gene calls are TRBV27 and TRBJ1-2; 7 positions match TRBD1. The CDR3 is 16 amino acids. Germline CDR1 MNHEY, CDR2 SMNVEV (reference sequence). Losses at the gene ends were 5 bases for V and 2 bases for J; bases not matched to a gene: 11. CDR3 sequence (DNA): TGTGCCAGCAGTCCCCACAGCCTGACAGGGAACTATGGCTACACCTTC. As protein: CASSPHSLTGNYGYTF.

This chain joins TRBV4-3 and TRBJ1-1, with D unresolved. CDR1 and CDR2 from the germline V gene are LGHNA and YSLEER. This CDR3 has 15 amino acids. The V and J ends lost 0 bases and 0 bases respectively, with 8 bases between them. CDR3 coding DNA: TGCGCCAGCAGCCAAGATCCAGCGCTGAACACTGAAGCTTTCTTT. Residues: CASSQDPALNTEAFF.

This chain connects TRBV18 to TRBJ1-5; D remains unclear. The length of the CDR3 is 15 residues. V shed 0 bases and J shed 7 bases, with 13 bases lying between them. Per the germline V gene, CDR1 is KGHSH and CDR2 is LQKENI. The CDR3 DNA sequence: TGTGCCAGCTCACCACCCCTGCCGGGTGGCCAGCCCCAGCATTTT. This codes for CASSPPLPGGQPQHF.

The chain links TRBV7-9 to TRBJ2-4; D gene unclear. In germline, CDR1 is SEHNR, CDR2 FQNEAQ (reference sequence). The CDR3 extends over 13 amino acids. Trimming cost V 3 bases and J 4 bases, with 7 bases left between them. The CDR3 DNA reads TGTGCCAGCAGCTTCACATATAAAAACATTCAGTACTTC. Protein sequence: CASSFTYKNIQYF.

V gene TRBV4-3 combines with J gene TRBJ1-1, with TRBD1 identical over 7 bases. Germline CDR1 reads LGHNA; CDR2 reads YSLEER. Losses at the gene ends were 1 base for V and 5 bases for J; bases not matched to a gene: 10. The CDR3 contains 16 residues. The CDR3 DNA is TGCGCCAGCAGCCAAGGGGGACAGACCTTTAGGACTGAAGCTTTCTTT. Amino acids: CASSQGGQTFRTEAFF.

This chain uses TRBV5-1 with TRBJ2-1, with 8 bases that match TRBD1. CDR3 length: 14 residues. Germline V gene lookup returns CDR1 SGHRS and CDR2 YFSETQ. V was pared by 4 bases and J by 6 bases, with 6 bases of the junction left unmatched. Written as DNA, the CDR3 is TGCGCCAGCAGCGCAGGGGGCGAGGTCAATGAGCAGTTCTTC. Its protein is CASSAGGEVNEQFF.

About this clone itself: The germline gene is not matched at one end of the junction; a read error may be the cause. The J gene is TRBJ2-1, the V gene TRBV18, with 11 bases lining up with TRBD2. Germline V gene sequence: CDR1 KGHSH, CDR2 LQKENI. The CDR3 runs to 13 residues. CDR3 in amino acids: CASSPETSGTLVF. CDR3 nucleotides: TGTGCCAGCTCCCCGGAGACTAGCGGGACGTTGGTCTTC. Using reference TRBV18 and TRBJ2-1 for the parts outside the CDR3, the full variable domain is NAGVMQNPRHLVRRRGQEARLRCSPMKGHSHVYWYRQLPEEGLKFMVYLQKENIIDESGMPKERFSAEFPKEGPSILRIQQVVRGDSAAYFCASSPETSGTLVFGPGTRLTVL.

The J gene is TRBJ1-1, the V gene TRBV3-1 (or the pseudogene TRBV3-2); D is unclear. Germline V gives CDR1 LGHDT, CDR2 YNNKEL (reference sequence). The CDR3 is 13 residues long. The germline V and J ends were trimmed by 1 base and 1 base, with 4 bases remaining between them. In nucleotides, the CDR3 is TGTGCCAGCAGCCAAGCAGGGAACACTGAAGCTTTCTTT. It is translated as CASSQAGNTEAFF.

This clone came up once. The gene calls are TRBV10-3 and TRBJ1-5, with D maybe TRBD1 (6 bases). Germline CDR1 is ENHRY and CDR2 is SYGVKD. Trimming took off 6 bases at V and 5 bases at J, with 11 bases between the two ends. The CDR3 has 13 residues. The CDR3 DNA reads as TGTGCCATCAGCGGACAGAGCGATCAGCCCCAGCATTTT. Its translation: CAISGQSDQPQHF.

The chain's CDR3 is CASSRRDRPSYEQYF. CDR3 coding DNA: TGTGCCAGTAGTCGCCGGGACAGGCCCTCCTACGAGCAGTACTTC. The chain links TRBV19 to TRBJ2-7, with 8 bases matching TRBD1. The CDR3 is 15 amino acids. J was trimmed by 0 bases and V by 5 bases; bases with no gene match: 6. Germline V gene sequence: CDR1 LNHDA, CDR2 SQIVND (reference sequence).